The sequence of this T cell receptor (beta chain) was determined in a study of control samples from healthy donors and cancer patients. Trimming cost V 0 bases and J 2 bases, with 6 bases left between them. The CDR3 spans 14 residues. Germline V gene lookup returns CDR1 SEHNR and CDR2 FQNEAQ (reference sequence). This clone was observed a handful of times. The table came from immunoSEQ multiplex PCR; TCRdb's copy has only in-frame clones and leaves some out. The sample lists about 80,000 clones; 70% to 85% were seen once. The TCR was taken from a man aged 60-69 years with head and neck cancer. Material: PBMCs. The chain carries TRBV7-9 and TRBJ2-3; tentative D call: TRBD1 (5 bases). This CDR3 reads CASSLADNTDTQYF. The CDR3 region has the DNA TGTGCCAGCAGCTTAGCGGACAACACAGATACGCAGTATTTT.